One T cell receptor (beta chain) is described in this entry. This sample was taken from a study of blood T cell repertoires in COVID-19. Study as a whole: Samples of COVID-19 (acute and convalescent) were obtained from the United States, Italy and Spain. Sources were T cells, B-cell-depleted T cells, or PBMCs; the material itself was cDNA or gDNA.

Germline-derived CDR1 and CDR2 are MNHEY and SVGAGI. This CDR3 is built from 13 residues. The V segment lost 7 bases and the J segment 2 bases; nucleotides outside the gene matches: 4. Original handling: How many nucleated cells were present was estimated from reference gene primer amplification. Profiling relied on immunoSEQ multiplex PCR, and the TCRdb table lists in-frame clones only, not all of them. V and J calls and clone size are those listed in that table; D and trimming were worked out from the DNA. The table has approximately 210,000 clones, about 91% seen once. Sequenced material: peripheral blood. The clonotype was recovered from a woman in her forties with acute or convalescent COVID-19. The chain is built from TRBV6-5 and TRBJ1-2; 7 bases align to TRBD1. The CDR3 sequence is CASKGTENYGYTF. CDR3 sequence (DNA): TGTGCCAGCAAAGGGACAGAAAACTATGGCTACACCTTC.